This note documents a single TCR beta chain sequence. This specimen comes from a study of blood T cell repertoires in COVID-19. As for the study in general: COVID-19 samples collected from the United States, Italy and Spain covered acute and convalescent phases. The analysed material was cDNA or gDNA that came from T cells, B-cell-depleted T cells, or PBMCs.

V was pared by 3 bases and J by 2 bases, with 13 bases of the junction left unmatched. There are 19 residues in the CDR3. Germline CDR1 reads SEHNR; CDR2 reads FQNEAQ (reference sequence). In the source study's methods: Counts of nucleated cells, estimated from reference gene primer amplification, were obtained. Sequencing was performed with immunoSEQ multiplex PCR; in TCRdb, only in-frame clones are kept and a portion is missing. V and J calls and clone size are given by that table; D and trimming were obtained from the DNA. The sample yields 250,000 to 300,000 clones, about 85% seen once. V gene TRBV7-9 combines with J gene TRBJ2-7, with 13 bases aligning to TRBD2. This receptor was identified in a woman aged 45 to 65 who had recovered from COVID-19. The sequencing sample was made of peripheral blood. CDR3 region: CASSFSPGTSGIGTYEQYF. The CDR3 region has the DNA TGTGCCAGCAGCTTTAGTCCCGGGACTAGCGGGATTGGGACCTACGAGCAGTACTTC.